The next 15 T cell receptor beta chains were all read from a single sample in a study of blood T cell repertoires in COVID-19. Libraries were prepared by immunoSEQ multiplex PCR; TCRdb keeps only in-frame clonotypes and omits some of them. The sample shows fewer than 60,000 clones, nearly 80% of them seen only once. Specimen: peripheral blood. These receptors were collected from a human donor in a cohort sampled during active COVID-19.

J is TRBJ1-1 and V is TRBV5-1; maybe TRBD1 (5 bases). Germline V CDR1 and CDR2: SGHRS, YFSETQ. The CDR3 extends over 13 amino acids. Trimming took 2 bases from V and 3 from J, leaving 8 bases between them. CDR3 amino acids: CASSFGGDTEAFF. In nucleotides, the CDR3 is TGCGCCAGCAGCTTTGGGGGGGACACTGAAGCTTTCTTT.

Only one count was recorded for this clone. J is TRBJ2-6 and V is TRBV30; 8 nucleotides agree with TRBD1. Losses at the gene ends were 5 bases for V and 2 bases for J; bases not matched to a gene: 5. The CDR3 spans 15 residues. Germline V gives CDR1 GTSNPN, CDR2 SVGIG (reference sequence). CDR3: CAWSTGDPGANVLTF. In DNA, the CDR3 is TGTGCCTGGTCGACAGGGGACCCTGGGGCCAACGTCCTGACTTTC.

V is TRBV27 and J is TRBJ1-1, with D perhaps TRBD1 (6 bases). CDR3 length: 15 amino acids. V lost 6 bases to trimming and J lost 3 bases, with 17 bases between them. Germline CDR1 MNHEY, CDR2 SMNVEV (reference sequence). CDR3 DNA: TGTGCCAGCAGCCGGACTCGGGACACATACACTGAAGCTTTCTTT. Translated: CASSRTRDTYTEAFF.

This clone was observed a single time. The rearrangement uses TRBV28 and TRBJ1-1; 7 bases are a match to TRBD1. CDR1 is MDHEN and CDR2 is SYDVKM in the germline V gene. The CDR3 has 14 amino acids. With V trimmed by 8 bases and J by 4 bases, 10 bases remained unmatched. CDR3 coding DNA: TGTGCCAGCTCACAGGGGTTGAGGGGCACTGAAGCTTTCTTT. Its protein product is CASSQGLRGTEAFF. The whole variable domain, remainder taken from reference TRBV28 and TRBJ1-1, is DVKVTQSSRYLVKRTGEKVFLECVQDMDHENMFWYRQDPGLGLRLIYFSYDVKMKEKGDIPEGYSVSREKKERFSLILESASTNQTSMYLCASSQGLRGTEAFFGQGTRLTVV.

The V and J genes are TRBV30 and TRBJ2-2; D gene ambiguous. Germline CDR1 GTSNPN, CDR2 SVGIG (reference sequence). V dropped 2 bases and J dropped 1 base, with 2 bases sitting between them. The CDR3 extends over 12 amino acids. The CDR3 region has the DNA TGTGCCTGGAGTCAGAACACCGGGGAGCTGTTTTTT. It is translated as CAWSQNTGELFF. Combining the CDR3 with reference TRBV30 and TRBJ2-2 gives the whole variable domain SQTIHQWPATLVQPVGSPLSLECTVEGTSNPNLYWYRQAAGRGLQLLFYSVGIGQISSEVPQNLSASRPQDRQFILSSKKLLLSDSGFYLCAWSQNTGELFFGEGSRLTVL.

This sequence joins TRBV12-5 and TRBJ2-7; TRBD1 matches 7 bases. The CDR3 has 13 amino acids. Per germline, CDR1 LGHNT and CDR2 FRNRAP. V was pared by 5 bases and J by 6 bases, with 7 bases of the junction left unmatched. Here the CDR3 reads CASGRQGSFEQYF. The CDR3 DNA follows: TGTGCTAGTGGTCGACAGGGTTCTTTCGAGCAGTACTTC.

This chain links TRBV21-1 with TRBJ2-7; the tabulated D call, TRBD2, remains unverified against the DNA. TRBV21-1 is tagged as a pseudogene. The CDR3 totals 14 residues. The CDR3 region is CASIPPRELYEQYF. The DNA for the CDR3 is TGTGCCAGCATCCCGCCACGGGAGCTTTACGAGCAGTACTTC.

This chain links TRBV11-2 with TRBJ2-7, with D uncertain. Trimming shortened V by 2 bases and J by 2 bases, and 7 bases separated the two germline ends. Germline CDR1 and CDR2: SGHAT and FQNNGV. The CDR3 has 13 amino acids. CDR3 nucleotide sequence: TGTGCCAGCAGCTTACTTCAGACCTACGAGCAGTACTTC. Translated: CASSLLQTYEQYF.

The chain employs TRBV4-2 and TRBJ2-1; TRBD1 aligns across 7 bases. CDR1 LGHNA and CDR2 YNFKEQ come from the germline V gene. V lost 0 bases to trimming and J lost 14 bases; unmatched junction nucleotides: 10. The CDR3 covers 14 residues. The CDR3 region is CASSQDFNRGLEFF. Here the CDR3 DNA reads TGTGCCAGCAGCCAAGATTTTAACAGGGGATTAGAGTTCTTC.

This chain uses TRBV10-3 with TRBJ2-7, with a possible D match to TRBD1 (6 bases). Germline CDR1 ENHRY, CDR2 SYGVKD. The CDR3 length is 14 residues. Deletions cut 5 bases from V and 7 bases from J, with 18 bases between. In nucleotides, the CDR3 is TGTGCCATCAGTCGACAGGACCCGTCAGGGGAGCAGTACTTC. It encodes CAISRQDPSGEQYF.

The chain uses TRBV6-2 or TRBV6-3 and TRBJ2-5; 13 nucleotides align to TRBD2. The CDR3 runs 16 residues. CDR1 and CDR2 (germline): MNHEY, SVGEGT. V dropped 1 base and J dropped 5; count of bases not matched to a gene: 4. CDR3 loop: CASSYLLAGGRETQYF. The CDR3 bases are TGTGCCAGCAGTTACTTACTAGCGGGGGGGCGTGAGACCCAGTACTTC.

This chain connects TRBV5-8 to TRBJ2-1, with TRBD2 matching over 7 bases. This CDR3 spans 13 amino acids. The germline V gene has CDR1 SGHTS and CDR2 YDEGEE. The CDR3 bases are TGTGCGGGAGGGGAGAGCTCCTACAATGAGCAGTTCTTC. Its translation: CAGGESSYNEQFF.

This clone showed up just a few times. The CDR3 nucleotides are TGTGCCAGCAGTACTCTGCCGGCAGGGTTGCGTGGCTACACCTTC. Encoded protein: CASSTLPAGLRGYTF. This chain connects TRBV7-9 to TRBJ1-2; the D gene is possibly TRBD1 (5 bases). From germline, CDR1 is SEHNR and CDR2 FQNEAQ (reference sequence). The CDR3 length is 15 residues. V was shortened by 6 bases and J by 7 bases, with 21 bases between the two germline ends.

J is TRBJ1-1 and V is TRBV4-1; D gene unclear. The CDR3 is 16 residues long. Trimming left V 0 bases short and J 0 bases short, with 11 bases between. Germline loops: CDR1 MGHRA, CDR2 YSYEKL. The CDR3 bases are TGCGCCAGCAGCCAAGATTTCGGGGAAATGAACACTGAAGCTTTCTTT. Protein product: CASSQDFGEMNTEAFF.

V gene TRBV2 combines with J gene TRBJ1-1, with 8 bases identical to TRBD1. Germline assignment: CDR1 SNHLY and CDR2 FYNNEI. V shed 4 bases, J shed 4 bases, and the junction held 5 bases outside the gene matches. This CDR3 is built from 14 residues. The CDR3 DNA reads TGTGCCAGCAGTGTCAGGGGGCAGGGCACTGAAGCTTTCTTT. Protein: CASSVRGQGTEAFF.